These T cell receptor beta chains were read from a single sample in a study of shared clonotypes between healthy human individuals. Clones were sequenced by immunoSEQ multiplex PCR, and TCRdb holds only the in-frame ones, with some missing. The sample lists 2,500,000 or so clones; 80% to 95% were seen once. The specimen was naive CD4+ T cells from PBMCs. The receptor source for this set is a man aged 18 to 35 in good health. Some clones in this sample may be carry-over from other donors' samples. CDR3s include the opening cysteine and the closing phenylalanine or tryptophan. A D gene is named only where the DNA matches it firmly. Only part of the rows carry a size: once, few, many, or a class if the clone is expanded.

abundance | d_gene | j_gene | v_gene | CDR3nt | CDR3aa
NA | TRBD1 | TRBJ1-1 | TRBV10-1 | TGCGCCAGCAGTGAGTCGTCAGGGGGCCGCCGGGCTGAAGCTTTCTTT | CASSESSGGRRAEAFF
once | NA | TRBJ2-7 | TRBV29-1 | TGCAGCGTTACTTCAGGTACCTACGAGCAGTACTTC | CSVTSGTYEQYF
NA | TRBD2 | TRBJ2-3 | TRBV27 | TGTGCCAGCAGTTTAGTTGGCGGGAGGGGTTCCTCAGATACGCAGTATTTT | CASSLVGGRGSSDTQYF
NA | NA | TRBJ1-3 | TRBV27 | TGTGCCAGCCCCCGATGGGCTGGGGGAAACACCATATATTTT | CASPRWAGGNTIYF
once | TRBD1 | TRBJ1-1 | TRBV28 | TGTGCCAGCAGTCGCAACTCGTTACTCAGGGGGCGCTTACCCGAAGCTTTCTTT | CASSRNSLLRGRLPEAFF
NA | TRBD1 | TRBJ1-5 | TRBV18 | TGTGCCAGCTCACCGGACAGGGGTGGTCAGCCCCAGCATTTT | CASSPDRGGQPQHF
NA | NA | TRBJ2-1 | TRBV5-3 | TGTGCCAGAAGCTTGGAGGGGTCCTTTAACCGCTACAATGAGCAGTTCTTC | CARSLEGSFNRYNEQFF
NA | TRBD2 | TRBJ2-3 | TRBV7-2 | TGTGCCAGCAGCCCGGGACTAGCGGGGGGGGCAGATACGCAGTATTTT | CASSPGLAGGADTQYF
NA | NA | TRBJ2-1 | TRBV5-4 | TGTGCCAGCAGCTTGGACGGAAGTAAGCAGTTCTTC | CASSLDGSKQFF
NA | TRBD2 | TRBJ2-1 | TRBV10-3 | TGTGCCATCAGCCCGGGACTAGCGGCTTCGGGGGCCGGGGAGCAGTTCTTC | CAISPGLAASGAGEQFF
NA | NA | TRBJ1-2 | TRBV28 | TGTGCCAGCAGTACTCAGGGATCCTATGGCTACACCTTC | CASSTQGSYGYTF
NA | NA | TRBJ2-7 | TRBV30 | TGTGCCTTAGCCCGGGCCTACGAGCAGTACTTC | CALARAYEQYF
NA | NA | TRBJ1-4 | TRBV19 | TGTGCCAGTAGTACCTTAGAGGATGGCGGTGAAAAACTGTTTTTT | CASSTLEDGGEKLFF
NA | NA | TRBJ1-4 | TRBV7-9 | TGTGCCAGCAGCTTCACGACAGAAAAACTGTTTTTT | CASSFTTEKLFF
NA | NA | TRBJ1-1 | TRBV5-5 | TGTGCCAGCAGCTCCAAAATCCCCAGAACTGAAGCTTTCTTT | CASSSKIPRTEAFF
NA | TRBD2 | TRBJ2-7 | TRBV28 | TGTGCCAGCAGTTTATTCGTTTCAGCGGGACCCCTGGGCGAGCAGTACTTC | CASSLFVSAGPLGEQYF
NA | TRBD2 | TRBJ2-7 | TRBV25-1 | TGTGCCAGCAGTGAACTGGGCGGGAGGTACGAGCAGTACTTC | CASSELGGRYEQYF
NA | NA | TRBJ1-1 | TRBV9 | TGTGCCAGCAGCGTTCAGAGCTTGAACACTGAAGCTTTCTTT | CASSVQSLNTEAFF
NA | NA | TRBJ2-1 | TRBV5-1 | TGCGCCAGCAGCAAGACTACTTACAATGAGCAGTTCTTC | CASSKTTYNEQFF
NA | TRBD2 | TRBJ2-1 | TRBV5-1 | TGCGCCAGCAGCCTCGGGACTAGCGGGACGGTGCAGTTCTTC | CASSLGTSGTVQFF
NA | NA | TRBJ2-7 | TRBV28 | TGTGCCAGCAGTCGACGAAACCCAAACGAGCAGTACTTC | CASSRRNPNEQYF
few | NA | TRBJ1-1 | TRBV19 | TGTGCCAGTAGTGCGGTAACGGACACTGAAGCTTTCTTT | CASSAVTDTEAFF
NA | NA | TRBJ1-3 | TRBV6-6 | TGTGCCAGCAGTTACTCCAACACCATATATTTT | CASSYSNTIYF
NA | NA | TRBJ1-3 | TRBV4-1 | TGCGCCAGCAGCCAAGAAGGTGCTGGGTTCTCTGGAAACACCATATATTTT | CASSQEGAGFSGNTIYF
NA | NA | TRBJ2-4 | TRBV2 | TGTGCCAGCAGTCCTCAGGGATCCGGCATTCAGTACTTC | CASSPQGSGIQYF
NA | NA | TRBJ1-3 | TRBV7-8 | TGTGCCAGCAGCTTAGAGCCGGGGAACTCTGGAAACACCATATATTTT | CASSLEPGNSGNTIYF
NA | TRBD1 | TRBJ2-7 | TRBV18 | TGTGCCAGCTCACCCTTTCAGGGGGCCTACGAGCAGTACTTC | CASSPFQGAYEQYF